The 31 T cell receptor beta chains in this list originate from one sample, sequenced in a study of blood T cell repertoires in COVID-19 (dated by TCRdb to the early 2020s). The method behind the library was the immunoSEQ multiplex PCR assay. This immuneACCESS table, as held by TCRdb, lists in-frame sequences with V and J called but not all clones. Of the missing ones, under half trace to an unresolved V gene in checked studies; the others have no known cause. For this sample the table gives about 200,000 clones, of which roughly 80% were detected only once. Approximately 7.9% of the sample rests with the top ten. Material: PBMCs or T cells enriched from blood (not recorded which). The receptors were sampled from a man aged 40-49 years who had recovered from COVID-19.

This clone ranks as medium-sized. V gene TRBV15 combines with J gene TRBJ1-5, with D perhaps matching TRBD1 (6 bases). Germline assignment: CDR1 LNHNV and CDR2 YYDKDF (reference sequence). The CDR3 runs to 14 residues. Trimming stripped 3 bases from V and 0 bases from J, with 6 bases between. The CDR3 DNA reads TGTGCCACCAGCAGGGACAGTAGCAATCAGCCCCAGCATTTT. Residues: CATSRDSSNQPQHF.

The V call is TRBV19, the J call TRBJ1-6; D ambiguous. V lost 3 bases and J 6 bases, leaving 15 bases between the germline ends. The germline gives CDR1 LNHDA, CDR2 SQIVND (reference sequence). The CDR3 length is 16 residues. CDR3 sequence reads: CASSIASAGLNSPLHF. In DNA form, the CDR3 reads TGTGCCAGTAGTATCGCCTCGGCAGGTCTTAATTCACCCCTCCACTTT.

This chain joins TRBV4-2 and TRBJ2-1; 8 bases line up with TRBD1. CDR1 is LGHNA, CDR2 YNFKEQ, per germline. J was trimmed by 1 base and V by 2 bases; bases with no gene match: 1. The CDR3 is 15 residues long. CDR3 DNA sequence: TGTGCCAGCAGCCAAAACAGGGGGTCCTACAATGAGCAGTTCTTC. Encoded protein: CASSQNRGSYNEQFF.

The genes are TRBV5-1 and TRBJ1-5, with a possible D match to TRBD1 (5 bases). The CDR3 totals 15 residues. V was pared by 0 bases and J by 0 bases, with 7 bases between. CDR1 is SGHRS and CDR2 is YFSETQ in the germline V gene. CDR3 in DNA: TGCGCCAGCAGCTTGGCGGGGGTTAGCAATCAGCCCCAGCATTTT. Translation: CASSLAGVSNQPQHF.

The chain uses TRBV6-2 or TRBV6-3 and TRBJ1-2; TRBD1 matches 9 bases. The ends lost 4 bases at V and 5 bases at J; junction bases unmatched: 2. The germline CDR1 and CDR2 sequences are MNHEY and SVGEGT. The CDR3 loop spans 13 amino acids. The DNA of the CDR3 is TGTGCCAGCAGTTGGGACAGGGCTTATGGCTACACCTTC. Encoded protein: CASSWDRAYGYTF.

This clone came up a few times. The chain combines TRBV5-6 with TRBJ2-7; 8 bases map to TRBD1. CDR3 length: 15 amino acids. Germline V gene data show CDR1 as SGHDT and CDR2 as YYEEEE. Unmatched junction bases numbered 11, after V lost 3 bases and J lost 6 bases. The CDR3 spells CASSWTGTGDREQYF. DNA for the CDR3: TGTGCCAGCAGCTGGACCGGGACAGGTGATCGCGAGCAGTACTTC. Combining the CDR3 with reference TRBV5-6 and TRBJ2-7 gives the whole variable domain DAGVTQSPTHLIKTRGQQVTLRCSPKSGHDTVSWYQQALGQGPQFIFQYYEEEERQRGNFPDRFSGHQFPNYSSELNVNALLLGDSALYLCASSWTGTGDREQYFGPGTRLTVT.

The rearrangement links TRBV4-2 to TRBJ2-1; TRBD1 might be the D (5 bases). Trimming shortened V by 1 base and J by 7 bases, and 11 bases separated the two germline ends. Per the germline V gene, CDR1 is LGHNA and CDR2 is YNFKEQ. CDR3 size: 14 residues. The CDR3: CASSQAGIRNEQFF. The CDR3, as DNA: TGTGCCAGCAGCCAAGCAGGGATCAGAAATGAGCAGTTCTTC.

The chain joins TRBV2 to TRBJ1-1, with D unresolved. Germline CDR1 SNHLY, CDR2 FYNNEI. CDR3 length: 11 residues. The ends were cut back, 6 bases at V and 7 bases at J, with 9 bases in the middle. CDR3: CASSRDYEAFF. DNA of the CDR3: TGTGCCAGCAGCCGAGACTATGAAGCTTTCTTT.

V is TRBV19 and J is TRBJ1-2; perhaps TRBD1 as D (5 bases). V was shortened by 5 bases and J by 6 bases, with 10 bases between the two germline ends. This CDR3 has 12 residues. The germline V gene encodes CDR1 LNHDA and CDR2 SQIVND (reference sequence). CDR3 sequence reads: CASSAQGNGYTF. CDR3 bases: TGTGCCAGTAGTGCTCAGGGAAATGGCTACACCTTC.

This clone was picked up many times. The chain couples TRBV28 to TRBJ1-1, with TRBD1 matching over 9 bases. The CDR3 extends over 15 amino acids. Trimming cost V 6 bases and J 7 bases; bases outside gene matches: 12. The germline V gene has CDR1 MDHEN and CDR2 SYDVKM. The CDR3 here is CASSPGTGFQGEAFF. CDR3 coding DNA: TGTGCCAGCAGCCCCGGGACAGGGTTTCAAGGTGAAGCTTTCTTT. Full variable domain (remainder filled in from reference TRBV28 and TRBJ1-1): DVKVTQSSRYLVKRTGEKVFLECVQDMDHENMFWYRQDPGLGLRLIYFSYDVKMKEKGDIPEGYSVSREKKERFSLILESASTNQTSMYLCASSPGTGFQGEAFFGQGTRLTVV.

The DNA for the CDR3 is TGTGCCAGCAGTTTATCGAACCCCATCCCAGGGGTAGTTGGCTATGGCTACACCTTC. Translation gives CASSLSNPIPGVVGYGYTF. The J gene is TRBJ1-2, the V gene TRBV27; perhaps TRBD1 as D (6 bases). The germline V gene has CDR1 MNHEY and CDR2 SMNVEV (reference sequence). The ends were cut back, 0 bases at V and 4 bases at J, with 24 bases in the middle. This CDR3 comprises 19 residues.

The rearrangement joins TRBV4-2 to TRBJ1-2; D perhaps matches TRBD1 (5 bases). Trimming stripped 0 bases from V and 7 bases from J, with 15 bases between. Germline CDR1 is LGHNA and CDR2 is YNFKEQ. CDR3 length equals 15 residues. Here the CDR3 DNA reads TGTGCCAGCAGCCAAGATCGGGGGACCAGTGGTGGCTACACCTTC. Translation gives CASSQDRGTSGGYTF.

The CDR3 reads CASSEAGVIYGYTF. The CDR3 nucleotides read TGTGCCAGCAGTGAAGCAGGGGTCATCTATGGCTACACCTTC. The chain recombines TRBV2 with TRBJ1-2; TRBD1 is a possible D gene (5 bases). The V gene's germline CDR1 is SNHLY and CDR2 FYNNEI. V was clipped by 0 bases and J by 4 bases, with 9 bases between them. The CDR3 sequence is 14 residues long.

This clone turned up a few times. CDR3 sequence: CASSVEGNTIYF. As DNA, the CDR3 is TGCGCCAGCAGCGTCGAGGGAAACACCATATATTTT. This chain uses TRBV5-1 with TRBJ1-3; the D is unclear. Trimming removed 4 bases from V and 4 bases from J, with 6 bases in between. Germline V gene lookup returns CDR1 SGHRS and CDR2 YFSETQ. The CDR3 sequence is 12 residues long.

The chain combines TRBV16 with TRBJ1-2, with 9 positions matching TRBD1. The CDR3 runs to 16 residues. V dropped 4 bases and J dropped 0; count of bases not matched to a gene: 6. CDR1 is KGHSY and CDR2 is FQNENV in the germline V gene. CDR3 DNA sequence: TGTGCCAGCAGCCCCAGGACAGGGGACTCTAACTATGGCTACACCTTC. Protein: CASSPRTGDSNYGYTF.

The chain links TRBV15 to TRBJ2-1, with 9 bases that match TRBD1. The CDR3 extends over 17 amino acids. With V trimmed by 4 bases and J by 7 bases, 14 bases remained unmatched. Germline CDR1 and CDR2: LNHNV and YYDKDF (reference sequence). CDR3 DNA sequence: TGTGCCACCAGCACGTTGATTCCCGGGACAGGGAAGAATGAGCAGTTCTTC. Protein: CATSTLIPGTGKNEQFF.

The chain's CDR3 is CASSITRQGASYNEQFF. DNA of the CDR3: TGTGCCAGTAGTATCACCCGACAGGGCGCGAGCTACAATGAGCAGTTCTTC. This chain uses TRBV19 with TRBJ2-1; 7 positions agree with TRBD1. The CDR3 consists of 17 residues. CDR1 and CDR2 from the germline V gene are LNHDA and SQIVND (reference sequence). Germline trimming cut 3 bases from V and 3 bases from J; bases unmatched to any gene: 11.

This rearrangement joins TRBV27 to TRBJ2-1, with 9 nucleotides matching TRBD1. Germline V gene lookup returns CDR1 MNHEY and CDR2 SMNVEV (reference sequence). This CDR3 has 14 amino acids. The V and J ends lost 6 bases and 0 bases, in that order; junction bases with no gene match: 0. The CDR3 spells CASRDRGSYNEQFF. The CDR3 nucleotides read TGTGCCAGCAGGGACAGGGGCTCCTACAATGAGCAGTTCTTC.

The chain links TRBV6-5 to TRBJ1-6; maybe TRBD1 (6 bases). This CDR3 region has 15 residues. CDR1 and CDR2 (germline): MNHEY, SVGAGI. Trimming took 5 bases from V and 6 from J, leaving 14 bases between them. The CDR3 region has the DNA TGTGCCAGCAGTCTGAACAGGGACGGTAATTCACCCCTCCACTTT. The encoded protein is CASSLNRDGNSPLHF.

This clone was seen more than once but under ten times. CDR3 loop: CASSATGLNTEAFF. The DNA for the CDR3 is TGTGCCAGCAGTGCGACAGGACTGAACACTGAAGCTTTCTTT. V usage is TRBV2 and J usage is TRBJ1-1; D is possibly TRBD1 (6 bases). The CDR3 extends over 14 amino acids. Germline V gene data show CDR1 as SNHLY and CDR2 as FYNNEI. Trimming pared 4 bases from V and 0 bases from J, leaving 9 bases between.

CDR3 region: CATSRDALGQGDYTF. The CDR3 bases are TGTGCCACCAGCAGAGATGCTTTGGGACAGGGAGACTACACCTTC. The chain carries TRBV15 and TRBJ1-2; 9 bases are a match to TRBD1. Losses at the gene ends were 0 bases for V and 10 bases for J; bases not matched to a gene: 9. The germline V gene has CDR1 LNHNV and CDR2 YYDKDF (reference sequence). This CDR3 contains 15 residues.

CDR3 DNA sequence: TGTGCCAGCAGCTTCGGCGGGGTCGCGAACACCGGGGAGCTGTTTTTT. Translated: CASSFGGVANTGELFF. The chain recombines TRBV5-5 with TRBJ2-2, with D perhaps matching TRBD2 (6 bases). The V and J ends lost 2 bases and 0 bases respectively, with 11 bases between them. The V gene's germline CDR1 is SGHKS and CDR2 YYEKEE (reference sequence). CDR3 length: 16 amino acids.

The chain couples TRBV4-3 to TRBJ1-6, with TRBD1 matching 9 bases. The CDR3 sequence is 15 residues long. V was pared by 2 bases and J by 7 bases, with 3 bases of the junction left unmatched. The germline CDR1 and CDR2 sequences are LGHNA and YSLEER. CDR3 region: CASSQPGQGNSPLHF. CDR3 nucleotide sequence: TGCGCCAGCAGCCAACCGGGACAGGGAAATTCACCCCTCCACTTT.

V and J are TRBV13 and TRBJ1-2, with 7 bases matching TRBD1. V gave up 3 bases and J gave up 4 bases; unmatched junction bases: 5. This CDR3 has 14 amino acids. CDR1 and CDR2 from the germline V gene are PRHDT and FYEKMQ (reference sequence). CDR3 loop: CASSLTDRVYGYTF. The DNA of the CDR3 is TGTGCCAGCAGCTTGACCGACAGGGTCTATGGCTACACCTTC.

The genes are TRBV5-8 and TRBJ1-5; 7 nucleotides line up with TRBD1. CDR3 length: 14 residues. V dropped 3 bases and J dropped 7; count of bases not matched to a gene: 7. CDR1 and CDR2 from the germline V gene are SGHTS and YDEGEE. CDR3 in amino acids: CASSSGTVRQPQHF. The CDR3 DNA reads as TGTGCCAGCAGCTCTGGGACAGTAAGGCAGCCCCAGCATTTT.

The J gene is TRBJ1-6, the V gene TRBV4-3; the D is unclear. CDR1 and CDR2 from the germline V gene are LGHNA and YSLEER. This CDR3 has 17 amino acids. Trimming cost V 4 bases and J 0 bases, with 13 bases left between them. CDR3 amino acids: CASSPTPGSSYNSPLHF. The CDR3 DNA follows: TGCGCCAGCAGCCCGACTCCTGGTAGCTCCTATAATTCACCCCTCCACTTT.

V and J are TRBV19 and TRBJ1-5, with D tentatively TRBD1 (6 bases). The CDR3 runs 17 residues. Germline CDR1 reads LNHDA; CDR2 reads SQIVND (reference sequence). Between the trimmed V and J ends, which lost 5 bases and 4 bases, there was a span of 21 bases. CDR3 sequence: CASSPPREGVGNQPQHF. In DNA form, the CDR3 reads TGTGCCAGTAGTCCCCCCCGCGAGGGGGTCGGGAATCAGCCCCAGCATTTT.

This chain joins TRBV6-5 and TRBJ2-7; TRBD1 matches 8 bases. Germline V gene lookup returns CDR1 MNHEY and CDR2 SVGAGI. Trimming removed 6 bases from V and 4 bases from J; junction bases left unmatched: 11. The CDR3 runs to 15 residues. CDR3 in amino acids: CASREGQEPLYEQYF. The CDR3 region has the DNA TGTGCCAGCAGGGAGGGACAGGAGCCTTTGTACGAGCAGTACTTC.

The rearrangement joins TRBV9 to TRBJ2-7; possible D gene TRBD2, 6 bases. V lost 0 bases and J lost 2, with 12 bases in between. CDR3 length equals 15 residues. Germline CDR1 is SGDLS and CDR2 is YYNGEE. In DNA form, the CDR3 reads TGTGCCAGCAGCGTAGAGCCGACGGGAGCCTACGAGCAGTACTTC. Translating gives CASSVEPTGAYEQYF.

The chain couples TRBV16 to TRBJ2-1; maybe TRBD2 (6 bases). Deletions cut 0 bases from V and 8 bases from J, with 14 bases between. Germline V gives CDR1 KGHSY, CDR2 FQNENV. The CDR3 spans 15 residues. For the CDR3, the DNA is TGTGCCAGCAGCCAATCTCGGGGGAAGTACGATGAGCAGTTCTTC. The encoded protein is CASSQSRGKYDEQFF.

This clone has only one observation. The gene calls are TRBV5-4 and TRBJ1-1; 9 bases map to TRBD1. This CDR3 has 14 amino acids. CDR1 is SGHNT and CDR2 is YYREEE in the germline V gene (reference sequence). The trim removed 3 bases at V and 9 bases at J, leaving 9 bases unmatched. The DNA for the CDR3 is TGTGCCAGCAGCTGGGGGGGACAGGGTTCCCAAGCTTTCTTT. Translated: CASSWGGQGSQAFF.